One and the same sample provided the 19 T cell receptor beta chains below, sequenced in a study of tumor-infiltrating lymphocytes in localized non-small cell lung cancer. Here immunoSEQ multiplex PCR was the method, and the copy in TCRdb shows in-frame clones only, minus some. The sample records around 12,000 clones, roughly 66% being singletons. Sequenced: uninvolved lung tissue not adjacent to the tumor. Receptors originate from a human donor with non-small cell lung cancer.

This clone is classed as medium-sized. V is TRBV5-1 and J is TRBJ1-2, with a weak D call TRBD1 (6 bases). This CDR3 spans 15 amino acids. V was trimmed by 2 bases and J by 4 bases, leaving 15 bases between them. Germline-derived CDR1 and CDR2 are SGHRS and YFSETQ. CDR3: CASSLGQGTSYGYTF. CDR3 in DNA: TGCGCCAGCAGCTTAGGCCAGGGGACTTCCTATGGCTACACCTTC.

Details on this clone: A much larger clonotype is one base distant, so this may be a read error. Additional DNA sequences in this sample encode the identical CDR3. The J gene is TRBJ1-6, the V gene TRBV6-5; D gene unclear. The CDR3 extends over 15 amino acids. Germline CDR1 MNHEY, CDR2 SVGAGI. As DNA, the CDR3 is TGTGCCAGCAGTTACTCGCGTCAGCTTAATTCACCCCTTCACTTT. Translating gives CASSYSRQLNSPLHF.

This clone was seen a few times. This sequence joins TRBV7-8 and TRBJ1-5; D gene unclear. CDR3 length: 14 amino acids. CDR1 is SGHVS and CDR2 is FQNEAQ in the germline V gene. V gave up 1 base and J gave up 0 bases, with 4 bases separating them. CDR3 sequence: CASSLGPSNQPQHF. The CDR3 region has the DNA TGTGCCAGCAGCTTAGGTCCTAGCAATCAGCCCCAGCATTTT.

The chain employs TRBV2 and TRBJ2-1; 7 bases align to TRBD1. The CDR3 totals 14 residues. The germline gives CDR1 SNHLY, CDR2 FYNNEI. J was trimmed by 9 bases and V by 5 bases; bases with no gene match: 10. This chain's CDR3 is CASSKRDSSSEQFF. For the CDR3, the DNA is TGTGCCAGCAGTAAAAGGGACAGTTCCAGTGAGCAGTTCTTC.

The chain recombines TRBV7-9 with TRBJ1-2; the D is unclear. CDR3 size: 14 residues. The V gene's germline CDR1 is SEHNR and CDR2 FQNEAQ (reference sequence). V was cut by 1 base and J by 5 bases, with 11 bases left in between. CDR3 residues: CASSLGSAAYGYTF. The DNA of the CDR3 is TGTGCCAGCAGCTTAGGGTCCGCCGCATATGGCTACACCTTC.

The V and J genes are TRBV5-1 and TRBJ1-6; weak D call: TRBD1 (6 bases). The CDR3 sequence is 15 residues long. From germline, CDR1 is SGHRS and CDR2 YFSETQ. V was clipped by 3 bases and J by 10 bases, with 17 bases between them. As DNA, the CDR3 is TGCGCCAGCAGCTCACAGGGACTAGAGGGGTCACCCCTCCACTTT. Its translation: CASSSQGLEGSPLHF.

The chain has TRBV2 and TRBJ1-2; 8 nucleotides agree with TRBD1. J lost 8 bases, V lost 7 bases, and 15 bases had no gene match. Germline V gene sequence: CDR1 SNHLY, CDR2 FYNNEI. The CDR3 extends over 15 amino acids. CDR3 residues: CASTVWAGTGGGYTF. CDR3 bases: TGTGCCAGCACGGTGTGGGCTGGGACAGGTGGAGGCTACACCTTC.

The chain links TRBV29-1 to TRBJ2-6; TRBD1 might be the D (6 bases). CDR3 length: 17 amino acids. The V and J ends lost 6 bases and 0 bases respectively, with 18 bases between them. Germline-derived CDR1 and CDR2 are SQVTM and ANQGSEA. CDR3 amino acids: CSVGGGEQDSGANVLTF. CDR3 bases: TGCAGCGTCGGTGGGGGCGAACAAGACTCTGGGGCCAACGTCCTGACTTTC.

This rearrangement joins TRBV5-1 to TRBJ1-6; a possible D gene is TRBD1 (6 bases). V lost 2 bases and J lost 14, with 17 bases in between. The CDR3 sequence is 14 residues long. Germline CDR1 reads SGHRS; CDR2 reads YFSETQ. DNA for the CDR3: TGCGCCAGCAGCTTACGAGGGGGGGAGGGAACCCTCCACTTT. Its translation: CASSLRGGEGTLHF.

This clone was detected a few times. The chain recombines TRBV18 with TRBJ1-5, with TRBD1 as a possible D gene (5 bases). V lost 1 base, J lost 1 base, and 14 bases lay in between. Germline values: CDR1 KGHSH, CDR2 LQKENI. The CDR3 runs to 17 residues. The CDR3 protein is CASSPLARQISNQPQHF. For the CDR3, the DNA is TGTGCCAGCTCACCACTCGCGAGACAGATCAGCAATCAGCCCCAGCATTTT.

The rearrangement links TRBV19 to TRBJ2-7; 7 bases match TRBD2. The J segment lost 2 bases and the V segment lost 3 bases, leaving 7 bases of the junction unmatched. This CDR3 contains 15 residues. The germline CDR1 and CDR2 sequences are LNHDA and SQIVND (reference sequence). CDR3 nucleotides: TGTGCCAGTAGTATTTTCTGGGGGACTACCTACGAGCAGTACTTC. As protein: CASSIFWGTTYEQYF.

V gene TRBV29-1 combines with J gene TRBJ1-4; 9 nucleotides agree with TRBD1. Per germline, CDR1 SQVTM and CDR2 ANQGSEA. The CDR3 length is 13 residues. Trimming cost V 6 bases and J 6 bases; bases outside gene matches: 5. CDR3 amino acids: CSVETGGDEKLFF. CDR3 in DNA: TGCAGCGTGGAGACAGGGGGAGATGAAAAACTGTTTTTT.

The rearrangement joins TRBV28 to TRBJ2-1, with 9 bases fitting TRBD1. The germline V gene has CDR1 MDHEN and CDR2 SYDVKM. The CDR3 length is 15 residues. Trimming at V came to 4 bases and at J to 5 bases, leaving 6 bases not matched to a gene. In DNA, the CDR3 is TGTGCCAGCAGTTCAACAGGGGGCGTCGACAATGAGCAGTTCTTC. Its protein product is CASSSTGGVDNEQFF.

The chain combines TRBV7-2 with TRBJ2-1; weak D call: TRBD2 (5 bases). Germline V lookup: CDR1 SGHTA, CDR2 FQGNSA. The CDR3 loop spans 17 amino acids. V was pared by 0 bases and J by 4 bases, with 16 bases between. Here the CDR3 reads CASSLAGPRVGYNEQFF. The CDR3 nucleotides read TGTGCCAGCAGCTTAGCTGGCCCGCGGGTAGGGTACAATGAGCAGTTCTTC.

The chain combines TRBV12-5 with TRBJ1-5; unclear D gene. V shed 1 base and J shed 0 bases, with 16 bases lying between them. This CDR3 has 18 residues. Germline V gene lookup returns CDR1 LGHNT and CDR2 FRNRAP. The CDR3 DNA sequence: TGTGCTAGTGGTTTGGATGTACTGGGTGGCCTTAGCAATCAGCCCCAGCATTTT. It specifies CASGLDVLGGLSNQPQHF.

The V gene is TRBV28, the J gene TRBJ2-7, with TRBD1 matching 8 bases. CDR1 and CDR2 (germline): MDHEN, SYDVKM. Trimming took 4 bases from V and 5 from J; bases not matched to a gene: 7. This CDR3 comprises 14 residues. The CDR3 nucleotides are TGTGCCAGCAGTTCCCCGGGACAGGTTAACGAGCAGTACTTC. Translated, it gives CASSSPGQVNEQYF.

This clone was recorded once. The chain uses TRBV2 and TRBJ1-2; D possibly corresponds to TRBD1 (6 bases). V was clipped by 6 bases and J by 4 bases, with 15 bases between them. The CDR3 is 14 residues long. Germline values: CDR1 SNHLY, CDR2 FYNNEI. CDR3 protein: CASSQQGTGYGYTF. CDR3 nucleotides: TGTGCCAGCAGCCAACAGGGTACCGGCTATGGCTACACCTTC. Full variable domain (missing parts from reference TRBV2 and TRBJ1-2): EPEVTQTPSHQVTQMGQEVILRCVPISNHLYFYWYRQILGQKVEFLVSFYNNEISEKSEIFDDQFSVERPDGSNFTLKIRSTKLEDSAMYFCASSQQGTGYGYTFGSGTRLTVV.

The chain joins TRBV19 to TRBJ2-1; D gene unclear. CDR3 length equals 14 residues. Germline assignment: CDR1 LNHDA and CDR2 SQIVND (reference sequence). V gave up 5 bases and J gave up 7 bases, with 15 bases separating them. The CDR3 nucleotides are TGTGCCAGTAGTGGGGTCCTCGAGGTAAATGAGCAGTTCTTC. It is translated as CASSGVLEVNEQFF.

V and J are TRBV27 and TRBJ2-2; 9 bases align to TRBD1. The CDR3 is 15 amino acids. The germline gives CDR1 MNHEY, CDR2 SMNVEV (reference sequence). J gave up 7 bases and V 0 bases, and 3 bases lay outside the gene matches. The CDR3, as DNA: TGTGCCAGCAGTTTATCGGGGACAGGGAGCGGGGAGCTGTTTTTT. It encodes CASSLSGTGSGELFF.